One T cell receptor (beta chain) is described in this entry. What it binds is unknown. Healthy bone marrow donors made up the cohort. Germline V gene lookup returns CDR1 SNHLY and CDR2 FYNNEI. The CDR3 loop spans 13 amino acids. V lost 4 bases to trimming and J lost 6 bases; unmatched junction nucleotides: 2. The data were obtained in a study of cytomegalovirus exposure and HLA in healthy donors. Study information: Drawn from HLA-typed donors, tens of millions of unique TCRs were held in an early data release. Whole-study results and caveats: Most of the CMV-associated TCR beta chains (in a later analysis) appeared to be HLA-restricted. In a later analysis, V- and J-gene trimming of beta chains associated with a DCLRE1C missense variant, replicated independently.

PCR amplification relied on 60 Vbeta primers (plus 13 Jbeta primers). TCRdb's table, derived via immunoSEQ multiplex PCR, lists solely in-frame clones and lacks some. The sample includes more than 50,000 clones, approximately 71% of them seen just once. The sample consisted of PBMCs. V gene TRBV2 combines with J gene TRBJ2-1; TRBD1 agrees at 8 bases. This receptor was identified in a man aged 35-49 years in good health and CMV-seropositive. The chain's CDR3 is CASSGTGGNEQFF. For the CDR3, the DNA is TGTGCCAGCAGTGGCACAGGGGGCAATGAGCAGTTCTTC. The entire variable domain, with the rest obtained from reference TRBV2 and TRBJ2-1, is as follows: EPEVTQTPSHQVTQMGQEVILRCVPISNHLYFYWYRQILGQKVEFLVSFYNNEISEKSEIFDDQFSVERPDGSNFTLKIRSTKLEDSAMYFCASSGTGGNEQFFGPGTRLTVL.